Below are 5 T cell receptor beta chains sequenced from a single sample in a study of cytomegalovirus exposure and HLA in healthy donors. The PCR used 60 Vbeta and 13 Jbeta primers. TCRdb keeps only in-frame clones here, not all; method: immunoSEQ multiplex PCR. In the table there are approximately 86,000 clones, 75% to 90% of which are singletons. The sequencing sample was made of PBMCs. The receptors here all came from a man aged 35-49 years in good health and CMV-seropositive.

Here the CDR3 reads CASSTQVYNEQFF. DNA for the CDR3: TGTGCCAGTAGTACACAGGTCTACAATGAGCAGTTCTTC. The rearrangement joins TRBV19 to TRBJ2-1, with D perhaps TRBD1 (5 bases). Trimming removed 4 bases at V and 3 bases at J, with 7 bases between. The CDR3 sequence is 13 residues long. CDR1 LNHDA and CDR2 SQIVND come from the germline V gene (reference sequence).

V gene TRBV4-1 combines with J gene TRBJ1-1; no clear D. The CDR3 covers 13 residues. The V end lost 0 bases, the J end lost 6 bases, and 8 bases lay between the germline ends. Per germline, CDR1 MGHRA and CDR2 YSYEKL. CDR3 sequence (DNA): TGCGCCAGCAGCCAAGATGCACTGGCTGAAGCTTTCTTT. This sequence encodes CASSQDALAEAFF.

This chain connects TRBV5-6 to TRBJ1-5; a possible D gene is TRBD1 (6 bases). Germline-derived CDR1 and CDR2 are SGHDT and YYEEEE. V lost 2 bases and J 1 base, leaving 10 bases between the germline ends. CDR3 length: 15 residues. CDR3 region: CASSFNTGSNQPQHF. DNA of the CDR3: TGTGCCAGCAGCTTCAACACAGGGAGCAATCAGCCCCAGCATTTT.

The V call is TRBV6-5, the J call TRBJ1-6; tentatively, D is TRBD1 (5 bases). V was shortened by 5 bases and J by 3 bases, with 8 bases between the two germline ends. There are 14 residues in the CDR3. The V gene's germline CDR1 is MNHEY and CDR2 SVGAGI. For the CDR3, the DNA is TGTGCCAGCAGTCCAGGGTTCTATAATTCACCCCTCCACTTT. This encodes CASSPGFYNSPLHF.

The J gene is TRBJ2-1, the V gene TRBV7-9; 8 bases line up with TRBD2. Losses at the gene ends were 2 bases for V and 5 bases for J; bases not matched to a gene: 2. CDR3 length equals 14 residues. In germline, CDR1 is SEHNR, CDR2 FQNEAQ (reference sequence). The CDR3 DNA reads TGTGCCAGCAGCTTACTAGCGGGCAACAATGAGCAGTTCTTC. It is translated as CASSLLAGNNEQFF.